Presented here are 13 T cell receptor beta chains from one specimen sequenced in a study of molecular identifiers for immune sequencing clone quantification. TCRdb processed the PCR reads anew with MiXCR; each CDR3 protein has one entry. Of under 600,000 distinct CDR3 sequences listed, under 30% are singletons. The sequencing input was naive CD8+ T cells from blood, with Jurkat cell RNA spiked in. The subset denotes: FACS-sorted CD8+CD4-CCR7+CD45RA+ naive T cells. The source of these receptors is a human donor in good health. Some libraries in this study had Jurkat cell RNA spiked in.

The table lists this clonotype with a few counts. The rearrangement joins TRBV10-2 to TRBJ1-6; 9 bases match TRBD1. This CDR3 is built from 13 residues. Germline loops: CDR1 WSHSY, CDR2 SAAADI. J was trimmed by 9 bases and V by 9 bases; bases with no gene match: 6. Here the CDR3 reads CASRTGVGSPLHF. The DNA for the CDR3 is TGCGCCAGTCGGACAGGGGTGGGTTCACCCCTCCACTTT.

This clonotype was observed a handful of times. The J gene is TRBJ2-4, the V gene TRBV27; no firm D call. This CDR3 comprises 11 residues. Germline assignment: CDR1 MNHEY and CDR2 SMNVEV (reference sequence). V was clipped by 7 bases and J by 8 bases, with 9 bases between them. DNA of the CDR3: TGTGCCAGCATCCTAGGAGACATTCAGTACTTC. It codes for CASILGDIQYF.

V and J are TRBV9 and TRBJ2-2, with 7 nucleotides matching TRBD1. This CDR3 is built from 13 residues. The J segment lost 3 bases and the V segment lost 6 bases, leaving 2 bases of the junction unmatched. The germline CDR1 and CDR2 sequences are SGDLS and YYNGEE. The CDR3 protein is CASKTGDTGELFF. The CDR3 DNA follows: TGTGCCAGCAAAACAGGGGACACCGGGGAGCTGTTTTTT.

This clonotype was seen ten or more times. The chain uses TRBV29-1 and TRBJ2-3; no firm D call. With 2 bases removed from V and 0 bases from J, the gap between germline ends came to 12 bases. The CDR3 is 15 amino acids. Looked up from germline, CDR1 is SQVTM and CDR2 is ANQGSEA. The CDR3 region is CSVELFTESTDTQYF. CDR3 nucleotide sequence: TGCAGCGTTGAATTATTTACAGAAAGCACAGATACGCAGTATTTT.

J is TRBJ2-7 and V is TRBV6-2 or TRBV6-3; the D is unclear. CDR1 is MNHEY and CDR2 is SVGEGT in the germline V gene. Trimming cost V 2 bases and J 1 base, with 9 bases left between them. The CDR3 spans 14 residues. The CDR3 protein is CASSYNLGSYEQYF. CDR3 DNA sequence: TGTGCCAGCAGTTACAACCTAGGATCCTACGAGCAGTACTTC.

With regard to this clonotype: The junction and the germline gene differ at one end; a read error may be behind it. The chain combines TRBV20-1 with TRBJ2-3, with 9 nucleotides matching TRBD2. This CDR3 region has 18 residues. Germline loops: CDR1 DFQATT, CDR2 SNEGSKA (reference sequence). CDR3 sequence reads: CSAKMAGGPVPSPDTPYF. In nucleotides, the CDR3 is TGCAGTGCTAAAATGGCGGGGGGGCCGGTCCCTTCCCCAGATACGCCGTATTTT.

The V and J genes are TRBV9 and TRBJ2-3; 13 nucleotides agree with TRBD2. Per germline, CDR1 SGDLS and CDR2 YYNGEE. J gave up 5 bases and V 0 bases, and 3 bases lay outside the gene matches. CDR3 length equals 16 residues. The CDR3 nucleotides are TGTGCCAGCAGCGTAGAACTAGCGGGAGGGCAAGATACGCAGTATTTT. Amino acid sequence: CASSVELAGGQDTQYF.

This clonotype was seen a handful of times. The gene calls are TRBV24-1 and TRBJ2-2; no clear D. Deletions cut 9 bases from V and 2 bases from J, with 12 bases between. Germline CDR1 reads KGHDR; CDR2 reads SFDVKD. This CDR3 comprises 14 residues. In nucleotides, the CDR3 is TGTGCCACCTCCAGTAGCTTTAACACCGGGGAGCTGTTTTTT. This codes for CATSSSFNTGELFF.

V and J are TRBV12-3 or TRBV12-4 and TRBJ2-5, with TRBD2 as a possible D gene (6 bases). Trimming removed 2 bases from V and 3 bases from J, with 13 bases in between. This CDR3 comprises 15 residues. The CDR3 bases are TGTGCCAGCAGTTTAAAGGGTGGAGGGGAAGAGACCCAGTACTTC. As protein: CASSLKGGGEETQYF.

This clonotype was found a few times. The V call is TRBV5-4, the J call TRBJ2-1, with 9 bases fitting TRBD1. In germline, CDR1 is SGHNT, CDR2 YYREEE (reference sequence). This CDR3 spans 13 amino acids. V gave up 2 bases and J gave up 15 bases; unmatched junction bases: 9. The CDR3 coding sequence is TGTGCCAGCAGCTTACGGACAGGGGAGGGGAGGTTCTTC. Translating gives CASSLRTGEGRFF. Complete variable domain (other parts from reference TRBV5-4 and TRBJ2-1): ETGVTQSPTHLIKTRGQQVTLRCSSQSGHNTVSWYQQALGQGPQFIFQYYREEENGRGNFPPRFSGLQFPNYSSELNVNALELDDSALYLCASSLRTGEGRFFGPGTRLTVL.

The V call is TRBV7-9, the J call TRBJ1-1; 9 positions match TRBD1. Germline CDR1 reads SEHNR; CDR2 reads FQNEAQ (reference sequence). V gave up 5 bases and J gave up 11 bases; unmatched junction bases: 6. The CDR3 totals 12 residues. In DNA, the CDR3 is TGTGCCAGCAGCGCCCGGACAGGGGAGGCTTTCTTT. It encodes CASSARTGEAFF.

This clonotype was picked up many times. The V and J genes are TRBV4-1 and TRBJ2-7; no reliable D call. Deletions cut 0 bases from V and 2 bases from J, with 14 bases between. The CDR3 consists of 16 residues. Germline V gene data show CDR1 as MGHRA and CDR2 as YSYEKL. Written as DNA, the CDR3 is TGCGCCAGCAGCCAAGAGAGGACGCTCGTCCCCTACGAGCAGTACTTC. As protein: CASSQERTLVPYEQYF.

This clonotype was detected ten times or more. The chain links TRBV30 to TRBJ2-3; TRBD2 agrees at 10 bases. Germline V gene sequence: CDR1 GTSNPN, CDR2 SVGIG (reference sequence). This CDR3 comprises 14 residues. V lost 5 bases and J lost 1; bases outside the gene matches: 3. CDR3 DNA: TGTGCCTGGGACCTAGCGGGGGGCACAGATACGCAGTATTTT. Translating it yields CAWDLAGGTDTQYF.